This T cell receptor beta chain was observed in a study of shared clonotypes between healthy human individuals. Germline loops: CDR1 MDHEN, CDR2 SYDVKM. The CDR3 contains 12 residues. The V and J ends lost 11 bases and 5 bases, in that order; junction bases with no gene match: 5. TCRdb's table, derived via immunoSEQ multiplex PCR, lists solely in-frame clones and lacks some. The sample has about 1,500,000 clones, about 96% seen once. Study-wide results and limits: Only blood was sampled, and tissue TCR repertoires likely differ from blood ones.

With regard to this clone: Antigen: not known.

Sequencing was carried out using naive CD4+ T cells sorted from blood. Subset of the sample: CD45RA+ positively selected. The clonotype originates from a man between 25 and 39 years old in good health. J is TRBJ2-1 and V is TRBV28; 8 positions agree with TRBD1. The CDR3 nucleotides are TGTGCCGGGTCGACAGGGGACAATGAGCAGTTCTTC. It codes for CAGSTGDNEQFF.